The 19 T cell receptor beta chains below were found in one sample sequenced in a study of CDR3 diversity in severe acne. TCRdb re-called the PCR reads through MiXCR, storing one row per CDR3 protein. This sample yields about 86,000 distinct CDR3 sequences, of which under 65% are seen a single time; 13% to 15% belongs to the top ten. The sequenced sample consisted of blood. Source of these receptors: a male donor in good health, without acne.

The V call is TRBV7-2, the J call TRBJ1-5, with 8 bases identical to TRBD1. Germline loops: CDR1 SGHTA, CDR2 FQGNSA. This CDR3 contains 15 residues. Losses at the gene ends were 5 bases for V and 6 bases for J; bases not matched to a gene: 9. This CDR3 reads CASSRAGGSRQPQHF. DNA of the CDR3: TGTGCCAGCAGCCGAGCAGGGGGCTCTCGTCAGCCCCAGCATTTT.

V gene TRBV29-1 combines with J gene TRBJ2-1; 13 bases fit TRBD2. With V trimmed by 4 bases and J by 10 bases, 10 bases remained unmatched. Looked up from germline, CDR1 is SQVTM and CDR2 is ANQGSEA. This CDR3 contains 15 residues. The CDR3 nucleotides read TGCAGCGTTGCACCGGGACTAGCGGGGCGAGGGGAGCAGTTCTTC. The encoded protein is CSVAPGLAGRGEQFF.

This rearrangement joins TRBV7-3 to TRBJ1-5, with D uncertain. This CDR3 contains 10 residues. Germline CDR1 and CDR2: SGHTA and FQGTGA. Between the trimmed V and J ends, which lost 1 base and 9 bases, there was a span of 1 base. The CDR3 sequence: CASSLRPQHF. Here the CDR3 DNA reads TGTGCCAGCAGCTTAAGGCCCCAGCATTTT.

The genes are TRBV7-9 and TRBJ1-1; D call uncertain. This CDR3 has 17 residues. Germline CDR1 is SEHNR and CDR2 is FQNEAQ (reference sequence). V was pared by 1 base and J by 0 bases, with 15 bases between. CDR3 in DNA: TGTGCCAGCAGCTTAGTTAGCGGGATTTTCATGAACACTGAAGCTTTCTTT. It codes for CASSLVSGIFMNTEAFF.

In DNA form, the CDR3 reads TGTGCCAGCATGGGTATCGAGAGGGCGGACGGGAGTCGAGAGACCCAGTACTTC. Translating gives CASMGIERADGSRETQYF. This rearrangement joins TRBV6-5 to TRBJ2-5; maybe TRBD2 (6 bases). The length of the CDR3 is 18 residues. The germline V and J ends were trimmed by 7 bases and 4 bases, with 28 bases remaining between them. Germline V gene sequence: CDR1 MNHEY, CDR2 SVGAGI.

This chain connects TRBV7-9 to TRBJ1-1; 7 nucleotides agree with TRBD1. CDR1 is SEHNR and CDR2 is FQNEAQ in the germline V gene (reference sequence). After removal of 0 bases from V and 1 base from J, the junction contained 2 bases not matched to a gene. This CDR3 contains 15 residues. CDR3 coding DNA: TGTGCCAGCAGCTTAGCGCGGGACAGGAACACTGAAGCTTTCTTT. This translates into CASSLARDRNTEAFF.

This clonotype was recorded many times. J is TRBJ2-7 and V is TRBV14; D is possibly TRBD1 (5 bases). Trimming pared 5 bases from V and 3 bases from J, leaving 11 bases between. CDR3 length: 13 amino acids. CDR1 SGHDN and CDR2 FVKESK come from the germline V gene. The CDR3 spells CASSRTSGYEQYF. Written as DNA, the CDR3 is TGTGCCAGCAGCAGGACATCGGGCTACGAGCAGTACTTC.

This clonotype was detected only a few times. V and J are TRBV10-3 and TRBJ1-3, with 8 bases matching TRBD1. CDR1 and CDR2 from the germline V gene are ENHRY and SYGVKD. V dropped 6 bases and J dropped 11; count of bases not matched to a gene: 12. The CDR3 has 14 residues. The CDR3 nucleotides read TGTGCCATCAGGCCGCAGACAGGGGTAAGCGCCATATATTTT. It translates to CAIRPQTGVSAIYF.

There are many counts of this clonotype. The chain employs TRBV28 and TRBJ2-7, with 7 nucleotides matching TRBD1. The CDR3 covers 13 residues. With 10 bases clipped from V and 3 bases from J, the junction kept 9 bases outside the gene matches. Germline CDR1 MDHEN, CDR2 SYDVKM. This CDR3 is CATGTGVSYEQYF. DNA of the CDR3: TGTGCCACCGGAACAGGGGTGAGCTACGAGCAGTACTTC.

V and J are TRBV7-2 and TRBJ2-7; 7 bases are shared with TRBD1. This CDR3 is built from 15 residues. V dropped 5 bases and J dropped 3; count of bases not matched to a gene: 10. Per the germline V gene, CDR1 is SGHTA and CDR2 is FQGNSA. The CDR3 sequence is CASSPPGQGVYEQYF. For the CDR3, the DNA is TGTGCCAGCAGCCCACCGGGGCAGGGGGTCTACGAGCAGTACTTC.

This clonotype was counted ten times or more. The chain has TRBV28 and TRBJ2-1, with no clear D. Trimming left V 5 bases short and J 5 bases short, with 22 bases between. The CDR3 contains 17 residues. Germline V lookup: CDR1 MDHEN, CDR2 SYDVKM. CDR3 in amino acids: CASSPPGSRRINNEQFF. The CDR3, as DNA: TGTGCCAGCAGTCCCCCTGGTAGCCGTCGAATAAACAATGAGCAGTTCTTC.

This clonotype was seen just once. J is TRBJ1-2 and V is TRBV7-2, with TRBD1 as a possible D gene (5 bases). The CDR3 is 15 residues long. V lost 5 bases, J lost 8 bases, and 21 bases lay in between. Germline values: CDR1 SGHTA, CDR2 FQGNSA. The CDR3 nucleotides are TGTGCCAGCAGCCCGCGGGACGGAGGCCTCTTGGGCTACACCTTC. This codes for CASSPRDGGLLGYTF.

V and J are TRBV5-1 and TRBJ2-2; 7 positions agree with TRBD1. Germline values: CDR1 SGHRS, CDR2 YFSETQ. The CDR3 length is 17 residues. After removal of 0 bases from V and 2 bases from J, the junction contained 7 bases not matched to a gene. The CDR3 region is CASSLEQGRANTGELFF. The DNA of the CDR3 is TGCGCCAGCAGCTTGGAACAGGGGAGAGCCAACACCGGGGAGCTGTTTTTT. The full variable domain, with the rest looked up from reference TRBV5-1 and TRBJ2-2, is KAGVTQTPRYLIKTRGQQVTLSCSPISGHRSVSWYQQTPGQGLQFLFEYFSETQRNKGNFPGRFSGRQFSNSRSEMNVSTLELGDSALYLCASSLEQGRANTGELFFGEGSRLTVL.

This clonotype was observed many times. The chain has TRBV14 and TRBJ2-3; possible D gene TRBD2, 6 bases. CDR3 length equals 17 residues. V was cut by 2 bases and J by 2 bases, with 17 bases left in between. Germline V gene data show CDR1 as SGHDN and CDR2 as FVKESK. CDR3 in amino acids: CASSQRRGTVDTDTQYF. In nucleotides, the CDR3 is TGTGCCAGCAGCCAAAGGCGGGGAACGGTCGACACAGATACGCAGTATTTT.

The V and J genes are TRBV7-9 and TRBJ1-6; D is ambiguous. There are 12 residues in the CDR3. The germline V gene encodes CDR1 SEHNR and CDR2 FQNEAQ (reference sequence). Trimming took 5 bases from V and 8 from J, leaving 7 bases between them. The CDR3 spells CASSPGDSPLHF. The CDR3 coding sequence is TGTGCCAGCAGCCCGGGAGATTCACCCCTCCACTTT.

The chain combines TRBV7-6 with TRBJ2-7, with 8 bases aligning to TRBD2. V lost 1 base, J lost 5 bases, and 10 bases stayed unmatched. The CDR3 sequence is 16 residues long. Germline CDR1 and CDR2: SGHVS and FNYEAQ. As DNA, the CDR3 is TGTGCCAGCAGCTTAGACGGCCGGGAGGGCGACGACGAGCAGTACTTC. The encoded protein is CASSLDGREGDDEQYF.

The V call is TRBV6-5, the J call TRBJ1-1, with a tentative D call TRBD1 (5 bases). The CDR3 runs 12 residues. Germline loops: CDR1 MNHEY, CDR2 SVGAGI. Trimming stripped 5 bases from V and 6 bases from J, with 10 bases between. CDR3 in amino acids: CASSPGFPEAFF. The CDR3 nucleotides are TGTGCCAGCAGTCCAGGGTTCCCTGAAGCTTTCTTT.

This clonotype was seen more than once but under ten times. The CDR3 spells CASSLTGTANYGYTF. CDR3 sequence (DNA): TGTGCCAGCAGCCTGACCGGGACAGCTAACTATGGCTACACCTTC. The rearrangement uses TRBV7-2 and TRBJ1-2, with 7 bases that match TRBD1. Germline V gene data show CDR1 as SGHTA and CDR2 as FQGNSA. CDR3 length equals 15 residues. Unmatched junction bases numbered 6, after V lost 5 bases and J lost 0 bases. Filled out from reference TRBV7-2 and TRBJ1-2, the complete variable domain reads GAGVSQSPSNKVTEKGKDVELRCDPISGHTALYWYRQSLGQGLEFLIYFQGNSAPDKSGLPSDRFSAERTGGSVSTLTIQRTQQEDSAVYLCASSLTGTANYGYTFGSGTRLTVV.

This clonotype was counted many times. This chain uses TRBV2 with TRBJ2-2, with D perhaps TRBD1 or TRBD2 (6 bases each). Germline-derived CDR1 and CDR2 are SNHLY and FYNNEI. V lost 4 bases and J 5 bases, leaving 14 bases between the germline ends. The CDR3 has 15 residues. CDR3 coding DNA: TGTGCCAGCAGTGTAAGGGGGGCGGGAACCGGGGAGCTGTTTTTT. Translation: CASSVRGAGTGELFF. The full variable domain, in which reference TRBV2 and TRBJ2-2 provide the parts outside the CDR3, is EPEVTQTPSHQVTQMGQEVILRCVPISNHLYFYWYRQILGQKVEFLVSFYNNEISEKSEIFDDQFSVERPDGSNFTLKIRSTKLEDSAMYFCASSVRGAGTGELFFGEGSRLTVL.